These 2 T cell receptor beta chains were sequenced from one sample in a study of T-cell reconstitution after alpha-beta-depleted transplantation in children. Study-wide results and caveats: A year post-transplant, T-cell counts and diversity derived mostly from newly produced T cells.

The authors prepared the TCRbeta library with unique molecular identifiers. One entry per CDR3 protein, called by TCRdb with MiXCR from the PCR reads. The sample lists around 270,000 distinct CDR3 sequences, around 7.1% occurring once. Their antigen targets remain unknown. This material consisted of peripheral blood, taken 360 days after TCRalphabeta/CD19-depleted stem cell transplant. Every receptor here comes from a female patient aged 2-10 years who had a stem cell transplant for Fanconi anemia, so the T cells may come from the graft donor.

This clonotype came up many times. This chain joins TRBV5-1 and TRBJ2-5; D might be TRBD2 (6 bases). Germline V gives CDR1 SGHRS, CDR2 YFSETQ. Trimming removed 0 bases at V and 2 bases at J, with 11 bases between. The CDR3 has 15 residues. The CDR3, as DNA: TGCGCCAGCAGCTTGGTAGGGACTCTACAAGAGACCCAGTACTTC. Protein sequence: CASSLVGTLQETQYF. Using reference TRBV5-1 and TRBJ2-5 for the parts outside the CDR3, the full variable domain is KAGVTQTPRYLIKTRGQQVTLSCSPISGHRSVSWYQQTPGQGLQFLFEYFSETQRNKGNFPGRFSGRQFSNSRSEMNVSTLELGDSALYLCASSLVGTLQETQYFGPGTRLLVL.

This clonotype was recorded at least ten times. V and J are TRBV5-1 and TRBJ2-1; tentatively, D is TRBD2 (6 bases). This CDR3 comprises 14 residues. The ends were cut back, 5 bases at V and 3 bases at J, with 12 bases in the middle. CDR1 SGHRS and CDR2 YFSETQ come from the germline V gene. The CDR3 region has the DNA TGCGCCAGCAGGAGGGAGGAGCGCTACAATGAGCAGTTCTTC. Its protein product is CASRREERYNEQFF.